This is a list of T cell receptor beta chains from one sample in a study of long-term antiretroviral therapy in people with HIV. Sequencing used immunoSEQ multiplex PCR; TCRdb keeps in-frame clones, though not all of them. This sample has tens of thousands of clones, with over 90% found just once. The source was unsorted PBMCs, collected 4.4 years after starting antiretroviral therapy. The receptors were gathered from a woman in her forties or fifties with HIV. CDR3s include the opening cysteine and the closing phenylalanine or tryptophan. The D gene is left open where the match is weak. Part of the rows lack a size; the others show once, few, many or a class for expanded clones.

v_call: TRBV29-1
d_call: TRBD1
clone_size: -
j_call: TRBJ1-2
cdr3_nt: TGCAGCGGACTACTAACAGGGGGTGGGTATGGCTACACCTTC
cdr3_aa: CSGLLTGGGYGYTF

v_call: TRBV9
d_call: TRBD1
clone_size: -
j_call: TRBJ1-2
cdr3_nt: TGTGCCAGCAGCGTAGGGGCAGGGGGAGACTATGGCTACACCTTC
cdr3_aa: CASSVGAGGDYGYTF

v_call: TRBV2
d_call: TRBD1
clone_size: -
j_call: TRBJ2-1
cdr3_nt: TGTGCCAGCTGGGGGACAGGGAAATTCAATGAGCAGTTCTTC
cdr3_aa: CASWGTGKFNEQFF

v_call: TRBV5-6
d_call: TRBD1
clone_size: -
j_call: TRBJ1-4
cdr3_nt: TGTGCCAGCAGCTTGCAGGGGGCCGGTGAAAAACTGTTTTTT
cdr3_aa: CASSLQGAGEKLFF

v_call: TRBV2
d_call: -
clone_size: -
j_call: TRBJ1-2
cdr3_nt: TGTGCCAGCAGTGATGACAGTAGAACCTACACCTTC
cdr3_aa: CASSDDSRTYTF

v_call: TRBV30
d_call: -
clone_size: -
j_call: TRBJ2-5
cdr3_nt: TGTGCCTGGAGTGCGAGCAATCAAGAGACCCAGTACTTC
cdr3_aa: CAWSASNQETQYF

v_call: TRBV5-6
d_call: -
clone_size: -
j_call: TRBJ1-1
cdr3_nt: TGTGCCAGCAGCTTGGGACCGAGGAACACTGAAGCTTTCTTT
cdr3_aa: CASSLGPRNTEAFF

v_call: TRBV16
d_call: -
clone_size: medium-sized
j_call: TRBJ1-1
cdr3_nt: TGTGCCAGCAGCCGGGGGGGCAACACTGAAGCTTTCTTT
cdr3_aa: CASSRGGNTEAFF

v_call: TRBV7-9
d_call: -
clone_size: few
j_call: TRBJ1-1
cdr3_nt: TGTGCCAGCAGCTTAGCCGAGAACACTGAAGCTTTCTTT
cdr3_aa: CASSLAENTEAFF

v_call: TRBV6-5
d_call: -
clone_size: -
j_call: TRBJ2-2
cdr3_nt: TGTGCCAGCGGGCGGGCCACCGGGGAGCTGTTTTTT
cdr3_aa: CASGRATGELFF

v_call: TRBV30
d_call: TRBD1
clone_size: -
j_call: TRBJ1-5
cdr3_nt: TGTGCCTGGAGTGACACAGGGACAGGACTTAATCAGCCCCAGCATTTT
cdr3_aa: CAWSDTGTGLNQPQHF

v_call: TRBV10-1
d_call: -
clone_size: -
j_call: TRBJ1-6
cdr3_nt: TGCGCCAGCAGTGAGTCAGGTTCCAATTCACCCCTCCACTTT
cdr3_aa: CASSESGSNSPLHF

v_call: TRBV5-4
d_call: -
clone_size: -
j_call: TRBJ2-2
cdr3_nt: TGTGCCAGCACGTCGGTACAAGCGAACACCGGGGAGCTGTTTTTT
cdr3_aa: CASTSVQANTGELFF